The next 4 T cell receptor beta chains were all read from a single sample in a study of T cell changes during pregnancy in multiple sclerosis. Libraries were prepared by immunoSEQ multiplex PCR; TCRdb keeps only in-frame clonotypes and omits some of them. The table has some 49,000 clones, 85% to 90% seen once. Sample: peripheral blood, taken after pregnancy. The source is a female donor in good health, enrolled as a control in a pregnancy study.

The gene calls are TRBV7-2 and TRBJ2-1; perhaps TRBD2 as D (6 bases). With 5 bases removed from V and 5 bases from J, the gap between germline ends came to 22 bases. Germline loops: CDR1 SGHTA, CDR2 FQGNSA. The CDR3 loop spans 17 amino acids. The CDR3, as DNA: TGTGCCAGCAGCCTCTACGGAGGGTATAGAAACCACAATGAGCAGTTCTTC. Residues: CASSLYGGYRNHNEQFF.

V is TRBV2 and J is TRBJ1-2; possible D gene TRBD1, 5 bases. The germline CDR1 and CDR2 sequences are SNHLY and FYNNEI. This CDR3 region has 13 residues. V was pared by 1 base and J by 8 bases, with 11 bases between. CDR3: CASSEVIGGGYTF. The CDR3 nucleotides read TGTGCCAGCAGTGAAGTGATCGGGGGGGGCTACACCTTC.

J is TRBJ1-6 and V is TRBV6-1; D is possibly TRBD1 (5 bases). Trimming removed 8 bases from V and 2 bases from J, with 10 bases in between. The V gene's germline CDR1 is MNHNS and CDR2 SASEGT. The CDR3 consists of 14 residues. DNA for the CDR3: TGTGCCAGCGGAGGGGCCCCCTATAATTCACCCCTCCACTTT. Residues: CASGGAPYNSPLHF.

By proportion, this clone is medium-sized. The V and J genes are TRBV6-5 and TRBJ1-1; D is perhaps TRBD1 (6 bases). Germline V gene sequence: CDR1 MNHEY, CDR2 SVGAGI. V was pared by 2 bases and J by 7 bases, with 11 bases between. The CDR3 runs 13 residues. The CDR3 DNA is TGTGCCAGCAGTTACCTCGGACAGAGTGAAGCTTTCTTT. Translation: CASSYLGQSEAFF.